The clone carrying this T cell receptor beta chain was recorded a few times. The data originate from a study of blood T cell repertoires in COVID-19. Study-wide background: The samples span acute and convalescent COVID-19 from the United States, Italy and Spain. The cDNA or gDNA used as material had been derived from T cells, B-cell-depleted T cells, or PBMCs.

Cohort allocation depended upon clinical history that participants reported. Germline assignment: CDR1 SEHNR and CDR2 FQNEAQ (reference sequence). The CDR3 totals 14 residues. Deletions cut 5 bases from V and 5 bases from J, with 10 bases between. Sequenced by immunoSEQ multiplex PCR; TCRdb stores in-frame clones only, minus some. The sample contains 130,000 to 150,000 clones, more than 75% of which appear only once. The receptor comes from a man aged 55 to 70 who had recovered from COVID-19. J is TRBJ1-6 and V is TRBV7-9; D may be TRBD1 (6 bases). The sequencing input was PBMCs or T cells enriched from blood (not recorded which). In DNA form, the CDR3 reads TGTGCCAGCAGCCGAGGGGGGGATAATTCACCCCTCCACTTT. Translating gives CASSRGGDNSPLHF.